Shown below are 11 T cell receptor beta chains from a single sample sequenced in a study of T cells after yellow fever vaccination. TCRdb ran MiXCR on the 5' RACE reads and lists one entry per CDR3 protein. The data show approximately 330,000 distinct CDR3 sequences, approximately 4% seen once. Sequencing used PBMCs, obtained 5 days after the yellow fever booster vaccination. These TCRs come from a man between 18 and 29 years old who received the YFV17D yellow fever vaccine.

A few counts support this clonotype. The chain employs TRBV21-1 and TRBJ2-1; TRBD2 is the table's D call, not checked against the DNA. TRBV21-1 is given as a pseudogene. This CDR3 spans 17 amino acids. CDR3 residues: CASSKRVSRGGYNEQFF. CDR3 nucleotides: TGTGCCAGCAGCAAAAGGGTCTCGCGGGGGGGATACAATGAGCAGTTCTTC.

The chain joins TRBV5-1 to TRBJ1-2; 11 positions match TRBD1. CDR1 SGHRS and CDR2 YFSETQ come from the germline V gene. CDR3 length: 17 residues. V gave up 7 bases and J gave up 12 bases; unmatched junction bases: 23. As DNA, the CDR3 is TGCGCCAGCGGTGGGACAGGGGGACGCCTGGTGGGATGGCGAGACACCTTC. Translation gives CASGGTGGRLVGWRDTF.

The table lists this clonotype with many counts. The J gene is TRBJ1-6, the V gene TRBV5-1, with D uncertain. CDR1 is SGHRS and CDR2 is YFSETQ in the germline V gene. The CDR3 sequence is 13 residues long. V lost 5 bases and J lost 8, with 11 bases in between. The CDR3 DNA sequence: TGCGCCAGCAGTGTTCAGGAATATTCACCCCTCCACTTT. Protein: CASSVQEYSPLHF. Together with reference TRBV5-1 and TRBJ1-6, the CDR3 gives the full variable domain: KAGVTQTPRYLIKTRGQQVTLSCSPISGHRSVSWYQQTPGQGLQFLFEYFSETQRNKGNFPGRFSGRQFSNSRSEMNVSTLELGDSALYLCASSVQEYSPLHFGNGTRLTVT.

This clonotype was picked up a small number of times. V is TRBV5-5 and J is TRBJ1-6; D call uncertain. V was clipped by 3 bases and J by 5 bases, with 12 bases between them. The CDR3 sequence is 15 residues long. Germline values: CDR1 SGHKS, CDR2 YYEKEE (reference sequence). The CDR3 reads CASSSWTPHNSPLHF. The CDR3 region has the DNA TGTGCCAGCAGCTCGTGGACGCCTCATAATTCACCCCTCCACTTT.

The chain uses TRBV5-1 and TRBJ2-2; 8 bases agree with TRBD1. The length of the CDR3 is 15 residues. Germline V gene sequence: CDR1 SGHRS, CDR2 YFSETQ. With V trimmed by 0 bases and J by 7 bases, 5 bases remained unmatched. CDR3 in DNA: TGCGCCAGCAGCTTGGGACAGGGGAATCTCGGGGAGCTGTTTTTT. Translated, it gives CASSLGQGNLGELFF. Looking up the rest from reference TRBV5-1 and TRBJ2-2 gives the full variable domain: KAGVTQTPRYLIKTRGQQVTLSCSPISGHRSVSWYQQTPGQGLQFLFEYFSETQRNKGNFPGRFSGRQFSNSRSEMNVSTLELGDSALYLCASSLGQGNLGELFFGEGSRLTVL.

The chain uses TRBV29-1 and TRBJ1-1; 11 bases map to TRBD1. The germline V gene has CDR1 SQVTM and CDR2 ANQGSEA. The CDR3 runs 12 residues. V shed 4 bases and J 11 bases; nucleotides not matched to a gene: 6. Here the CDR3 reads CSVGGQGARAFF. The CDR3, as DNA: TGCAGCGTTGGAGGACAGGGGGCGAGGGCTTTCTTT.

The V call is TRBV15, the J call TRBJ2-7; D possibly corresponds to TRBD2 (5 bases). The CDR3 has 14 amino acids. The V and J ends lost 0 bases and 5 bases respectively, with 11 bases between them. CDR1 and CDR2 from the germline V gene are LNHNV and YYDKDF (reference sequence). The CDR3 sequence: CATSRDRGINEQYF. The CDR3 DNA sequence: TGTGCCACCAGCAGAGATCGAGGGATCAACGAGCAGTACTTC.

CDR3 sequence: CASSLHSGLSGELFF. DNA of the CDR3: TGTGCCAGCAGCCTACATTCGGGACTCTCCGGGGAGCTGTTTTTT. This chain links TRBV7-3 with TRBJ2-2; TRBD2 is a possible D gene (6 bases). The CDR3 covers 15 residues. Germline V gives CDR1 SGHTA, CDR2 FQGTGA. Deletions cut 5 bases from V and 6 bases from J, with 16 bases between.

The sample holds many counts of this clonotype. The chain has TRBV5-5 and TRBJ2-2; possibly TRBD2 for D (7 bases). V lost 3 bases and J lost 6, with 18 bases in between. Germline values: CDR1 SGHKS, CDR2 YYEKEE (reference sequence). The CDR3 runs to 16 residues. The CDR3 nucleotides are TGTGCCAGCAGCTCCACGGGGGGCTTAAGGGCCGGGGAGCTGTTTTTT. It codes for CASSSTGGLRAGELFF.

This clonotype has just a few counts. The V gene is TRBV7-2, the J gene TRBJ2-5, with a possible D match to TRBD2 (6 bases). Deletions cut 1 base from V and 1 base from J, with 19 bases between. Germline assignment: CDR1 SGHTA and CDR2 FQGNSA. This CDR3 is 18 amino acids long. CDR3 in DNA: TGTGCCAGCAGCTTAGAAACTAGCTCCGGGACTCTCCAAGAGACCCAGTACTTC. The encoded protein is CASSLETSSGTLQETQYF.

This clonotype has a handful of counts. The chain employs TRBV23-1 and TRBJ1-4; a weak D match, TRBD1 (5 bases). TRBV23-1 is flagged as an ORF with uncertain function. The CDR3 is 16 amino acids. The V and J ends lost 9 bases and 0 bases respectively, with 17 bases between them. CDR3 DNA sequence: TGCGCCAGACCAGAAAACAGGAGACCAACTAATGAAAAACTGTTTTTT. Amino acids: CARPENRRPTNEKLFF.